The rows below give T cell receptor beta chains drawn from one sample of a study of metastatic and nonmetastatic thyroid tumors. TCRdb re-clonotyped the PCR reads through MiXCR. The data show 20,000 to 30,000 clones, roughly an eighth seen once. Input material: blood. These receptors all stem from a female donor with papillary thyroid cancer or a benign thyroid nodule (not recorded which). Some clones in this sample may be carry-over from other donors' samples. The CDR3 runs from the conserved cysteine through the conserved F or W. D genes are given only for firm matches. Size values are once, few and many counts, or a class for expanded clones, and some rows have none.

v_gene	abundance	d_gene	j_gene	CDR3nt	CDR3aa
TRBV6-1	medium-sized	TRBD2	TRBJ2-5	TGTGCCAGCAGGGTCGGCGGGAGTTTTGAGACCCAGTACTTC	CASRVGGSFETQYF
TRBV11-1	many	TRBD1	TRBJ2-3	TGTGCCAGCAGCCGCCTGCGGGGACAGGGGGACGGGGATACGCAGTATTTT	CASSRLRGQGDGDTQYF
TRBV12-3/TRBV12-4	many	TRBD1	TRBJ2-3	TGTGCCAGCAGCCGGGGACAGGGCCCACATACGCAGTATTTT	CASSRGQGPHTQYF
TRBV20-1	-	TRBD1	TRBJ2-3	TGCAGTGCCCTTGCGCCGGGACAGGGGATGGGGGATACGCAGTATTTT	CSALAPGQGMGDTQYF
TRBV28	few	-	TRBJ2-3	TGTGCCAGCAGTCCGGGGGAATCACCTCTCACAGATACGCAGTATTTT	CASSPGESPLTDTQYF
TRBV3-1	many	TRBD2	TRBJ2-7	TGTGCCAGCAGCCAAGCTCCCTTAGCGGGAGGGTGGTCCCACGAGCAGTACTTC	CASSQAPLAGGWSHEQYF
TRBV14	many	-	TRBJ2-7	TGTGCCAGCAGCCATTCCCGGTACGAGCAGTACTTC	CASSHSRYEQYF
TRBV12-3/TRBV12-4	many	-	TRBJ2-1	TGTGCCAGCAGTCCCGAAGGAGCTTCCGGAACGTTCTTC	CASSPEGASGTFF
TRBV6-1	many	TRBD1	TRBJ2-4	TGTGCCAGCAGTGAATGGGGACAGAAAGGGAAAAACATTCAGTACTTC	CASSEWGQKGKNIQYF
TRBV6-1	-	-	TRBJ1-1	TGTGCCAGCAGCTCCGCCCGGGTGGGTAGGAGGTCTGAAGCTTTCTTT	CASSSARVGRRSEAFF
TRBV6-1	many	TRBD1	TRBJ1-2	TGTGCCAGCAGTCCCTCCGGGACAGGGCATGGCTACACCTTC	CASSPSGTGHGYTF
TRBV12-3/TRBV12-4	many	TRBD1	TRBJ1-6	TGTGCCAGCAGTTTGACAGGGGTTAATTCCCCCCTCCACTTT	CASSLTGVNSPLHF
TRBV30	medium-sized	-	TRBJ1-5	TGTGCCTGGAGTGTGGGGGGCATTTATCAGCCCCAGCATTTT	CAWSVGGIYQPQHF
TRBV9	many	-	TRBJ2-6	TGTGCCAGCAGCGAGGGGGGGAGGCATCCCTCTGGGGCCAACGTCCTGACTTTC	CASSEGGRHPSGANVLTF
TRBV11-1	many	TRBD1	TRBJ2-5	TGTGCCAGCAGAAAGCGGACAGGGGCCGGGACTACCCAAGAGACCCAGTACTTC	CASRKRTGAGTTQETQYF
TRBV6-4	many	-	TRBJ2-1	TGTGCCAGCAGTCGAGGGACTTTCGGGAATGAGCAGTTCTTC	CASSRGTFGNEQFF
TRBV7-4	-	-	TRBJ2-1	TGTGCCAGCAGCTTTTGGACAGTTCTCAATGAGCAGTTCTTC	CASSFWTVLNEQFF
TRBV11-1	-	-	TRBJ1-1	TGTGCCAGCAGCTTAACAAGGAACACTGAAGCTTTCTTT	CASSLTRNTEAFF
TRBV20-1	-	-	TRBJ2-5	TGCAGTGCTAGCCTTAACCCCAGGCGAGAGACCCAGTACTTC	CSASLNPRRETQYF
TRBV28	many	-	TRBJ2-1	TGTGCCAGCAGTAAGAATCAAGGACGTCGGGAGCAGTTCTTC	CASSKNQGRREQFF
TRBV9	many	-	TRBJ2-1	TGTGCCAGCAGCGTAGGAAGCACCGGCAATGAGCAGTTCTTC	CASSVGSTGNEQFF
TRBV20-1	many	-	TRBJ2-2	TGCAGTGCTATCGCCCTAAACACCGGGGAGCTGTTTTTT	CSAIALNTGELFF
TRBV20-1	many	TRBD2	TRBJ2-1	TGCAGTGCTAGCGGGGGGAGCTCCTACAATGAGCAGTTCTTC	CSASGGSSYNEQFF
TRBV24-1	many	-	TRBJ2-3	TGTGCCACCAGTGATCAGGGAGATACGCAGTATTTT	CATSDQGDTQYF
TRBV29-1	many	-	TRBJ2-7	TGCAGCGTTGAACGGGGCGATACCGGCGCGCCCTACGAGCAGTACTTC	CSVERGDTGAPYEQYF
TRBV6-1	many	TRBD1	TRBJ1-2	TGTGCCAGCAGTTTCGAGGGACAGACGAGTGGCTACACCTTC	CASSFEGQTSGYTF
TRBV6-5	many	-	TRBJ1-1	TGTGCCAGCAGTTACGGGCGGCTGAACACTGAAGCTTTCTTT	CASSYGRLNTEAFF
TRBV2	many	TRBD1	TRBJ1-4	TGTGCCAGCAGATCAGACAGGGTTACTAATGAAAAACTGTTTTTT	CASRSDRVTNEKLFF
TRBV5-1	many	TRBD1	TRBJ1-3	TGCGCCAGCAGCTTCTCATCAGGGGGCTCTGGAAACACCATATATTTT	CASSFSSGGSGNTIYF
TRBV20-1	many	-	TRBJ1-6	TGCAGTGCTACCCCCTTCGGGCAGGCAGATTCACCCCTCCACTTT	CSATPFGQADSPLHF
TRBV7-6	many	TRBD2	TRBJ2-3	TGTGCCAGCAGCTTCGGGGGGGGCCACACAGATACGCAGTATTTT	CASSFGGGHTDTQYF
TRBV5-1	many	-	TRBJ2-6	TGCGCCAGCAGCTTGGTGGGTGGGACGGGGGCCAACGTCCTGACTTTC	CASSLVGGTGANVLTF
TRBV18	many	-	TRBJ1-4	TGTGCCAGCTCCCATCGACAGGATCCCAATGAAAAACTGTTTTTT	CASSHRQDPNEKLFF
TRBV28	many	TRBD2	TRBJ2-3	TGTGCCACGGGACTATCTTGGGATACGCAGTATTTT	CATGLSWDTQYF
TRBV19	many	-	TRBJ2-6	TGTGCCAGTAGTCGAGGCAGGATAAGCTCTGGGGCCAACGTCCTGACTTTC	CASSRGRISSGANVLTF
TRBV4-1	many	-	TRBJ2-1	TGCGCCAGCAGCGAAGGGGCGGTGGCCGGCCCCTACAATGAGCAGTTCTTC	CASSEGAVAGPYNEQFF
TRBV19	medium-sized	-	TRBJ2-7	TGTGCCAGTAGCCAGAGTTCCGCCGGCTACTACGAGCAGTACTTC	CASSQSSAGYYEQYF
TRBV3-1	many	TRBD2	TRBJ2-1	TGTGCCACGGGGCCGGGACTAGGTCTCGGGGAGCAGTTCTTC	CATGPGLGLGEQFF
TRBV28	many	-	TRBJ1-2	TGTGCCAGCAGTAGCGGGGCGGCTCTTTATAGCTATGGCTACACCTTC	CASSSGAALYSYGYTF
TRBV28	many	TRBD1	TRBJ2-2	TGTGCCAGCAGGTCTAGGGGGCCCCAACTCGGGGAGCTGTTTTTT	CASRSRGPQLGELFF
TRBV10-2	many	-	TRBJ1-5	TGCGCCAGCAGTGATTCACACCACACTCAGCCCCAGCATTTT	CASSDSHHTQPQHF
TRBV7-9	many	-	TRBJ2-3	TGTGCAGGCACTAGCACAGATACGCAGTATTTT	CAGTSTDTQYF
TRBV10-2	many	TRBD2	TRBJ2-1	TGCGCCAGCAGTGATCAGCGGGATATGAAGAATGAGCAGTTCTTC	CASSDQRDMKNEQFF
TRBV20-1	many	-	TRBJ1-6	TGCAGTGCTAGCTCGGGCGTTAGCTATAATTCACCCCTCCACTTT	CSASSGVSYNSPLHF
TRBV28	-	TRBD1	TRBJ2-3	TGTGCCAGCAGTTCTGAGACAGGGGACCTCTCCTACGAGCAGTATTTT	CASSSETGDLSYEQYF
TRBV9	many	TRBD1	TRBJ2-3	TGTGCCAGCAGCGAGGGACAGGGGTTCCCAGATACGCAGTATTTT	CASSEGQGFPDTQYF
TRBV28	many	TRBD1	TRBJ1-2	TGTGCCAGCAGTTCGTATTTGGGACAGGGGGCTGAAGGCTACACCTTC	CASSSYLGQGAEGYTF
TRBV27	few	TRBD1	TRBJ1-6	TGTGCCAGCAGTTCACGACCAGGGACAGTATATAATTCACCCCTCCACTTT	CASSSRPGTVYNSPLHF
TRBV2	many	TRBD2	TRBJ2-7	TGTGCCAGCAGGGTAGGACTAGCGAGCTCCTACGAGCAGTACTTC	CASRVGLASSYEQYF
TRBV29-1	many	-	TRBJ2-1	TGCAGCTCAGGGACGAATGAGCAGTTCTTC	CSSGTNEQFF
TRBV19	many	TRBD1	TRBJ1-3	TGTGCCAGTAGCCCCCGGACAGGGGGCCTCTTCTCTGGAAACACCATATATTTT	CASSPRTGGLFSGNTIYF
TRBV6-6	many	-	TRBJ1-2	TGTGCCAGCAGTTACGACTGGGGTTACGGCTATGGCTACACCTTC	CASSYDWGYGYGYTF
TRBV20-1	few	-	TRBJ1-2	TGCAGTGCTAGGGACACCTACACCTTC	CSARDTYTF
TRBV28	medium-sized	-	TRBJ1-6	TGTGCCAGCAGTACGAGACAGGCTGGAAATTCACCCCTCCACTTT	CASSTRQAGNSPLHF
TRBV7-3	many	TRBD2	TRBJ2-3	TGTGCCAGCAGCTTATTCGGTAGCGGGAGCACAGATACGCAGTATTTT	CASSLFGSGSTDTQYF
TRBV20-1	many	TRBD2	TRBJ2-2	TGCAGTGCTCCCCTCCCGGGACTAGCGGGAGGATCCGGGGAGCTGTTTTTT	CSAPLPGLAGGSGELFF
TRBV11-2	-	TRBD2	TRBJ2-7	TGTGCCAGCAGCTTTACCGGTAGCGGGAGAATCTCCCCCGAGCAGTACTTC	CASSFTGSGRISPEQYF
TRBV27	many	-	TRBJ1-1	TGTGCCAGCAGTTCAGGAGAATACACTGAAGCTTTCTTT	CASSSGEYTEAFF
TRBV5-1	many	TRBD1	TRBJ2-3	TGCGCCAGCAGCTTACAGGGGGTGGCAGCAGATACGCAGTATTTT	CASSLQGVAADTQYF
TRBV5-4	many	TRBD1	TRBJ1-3	TGTGCCAGCAGCTTCACAGGGGCAGAAAACACCATATATTTT	CASSFTGAENTIYF